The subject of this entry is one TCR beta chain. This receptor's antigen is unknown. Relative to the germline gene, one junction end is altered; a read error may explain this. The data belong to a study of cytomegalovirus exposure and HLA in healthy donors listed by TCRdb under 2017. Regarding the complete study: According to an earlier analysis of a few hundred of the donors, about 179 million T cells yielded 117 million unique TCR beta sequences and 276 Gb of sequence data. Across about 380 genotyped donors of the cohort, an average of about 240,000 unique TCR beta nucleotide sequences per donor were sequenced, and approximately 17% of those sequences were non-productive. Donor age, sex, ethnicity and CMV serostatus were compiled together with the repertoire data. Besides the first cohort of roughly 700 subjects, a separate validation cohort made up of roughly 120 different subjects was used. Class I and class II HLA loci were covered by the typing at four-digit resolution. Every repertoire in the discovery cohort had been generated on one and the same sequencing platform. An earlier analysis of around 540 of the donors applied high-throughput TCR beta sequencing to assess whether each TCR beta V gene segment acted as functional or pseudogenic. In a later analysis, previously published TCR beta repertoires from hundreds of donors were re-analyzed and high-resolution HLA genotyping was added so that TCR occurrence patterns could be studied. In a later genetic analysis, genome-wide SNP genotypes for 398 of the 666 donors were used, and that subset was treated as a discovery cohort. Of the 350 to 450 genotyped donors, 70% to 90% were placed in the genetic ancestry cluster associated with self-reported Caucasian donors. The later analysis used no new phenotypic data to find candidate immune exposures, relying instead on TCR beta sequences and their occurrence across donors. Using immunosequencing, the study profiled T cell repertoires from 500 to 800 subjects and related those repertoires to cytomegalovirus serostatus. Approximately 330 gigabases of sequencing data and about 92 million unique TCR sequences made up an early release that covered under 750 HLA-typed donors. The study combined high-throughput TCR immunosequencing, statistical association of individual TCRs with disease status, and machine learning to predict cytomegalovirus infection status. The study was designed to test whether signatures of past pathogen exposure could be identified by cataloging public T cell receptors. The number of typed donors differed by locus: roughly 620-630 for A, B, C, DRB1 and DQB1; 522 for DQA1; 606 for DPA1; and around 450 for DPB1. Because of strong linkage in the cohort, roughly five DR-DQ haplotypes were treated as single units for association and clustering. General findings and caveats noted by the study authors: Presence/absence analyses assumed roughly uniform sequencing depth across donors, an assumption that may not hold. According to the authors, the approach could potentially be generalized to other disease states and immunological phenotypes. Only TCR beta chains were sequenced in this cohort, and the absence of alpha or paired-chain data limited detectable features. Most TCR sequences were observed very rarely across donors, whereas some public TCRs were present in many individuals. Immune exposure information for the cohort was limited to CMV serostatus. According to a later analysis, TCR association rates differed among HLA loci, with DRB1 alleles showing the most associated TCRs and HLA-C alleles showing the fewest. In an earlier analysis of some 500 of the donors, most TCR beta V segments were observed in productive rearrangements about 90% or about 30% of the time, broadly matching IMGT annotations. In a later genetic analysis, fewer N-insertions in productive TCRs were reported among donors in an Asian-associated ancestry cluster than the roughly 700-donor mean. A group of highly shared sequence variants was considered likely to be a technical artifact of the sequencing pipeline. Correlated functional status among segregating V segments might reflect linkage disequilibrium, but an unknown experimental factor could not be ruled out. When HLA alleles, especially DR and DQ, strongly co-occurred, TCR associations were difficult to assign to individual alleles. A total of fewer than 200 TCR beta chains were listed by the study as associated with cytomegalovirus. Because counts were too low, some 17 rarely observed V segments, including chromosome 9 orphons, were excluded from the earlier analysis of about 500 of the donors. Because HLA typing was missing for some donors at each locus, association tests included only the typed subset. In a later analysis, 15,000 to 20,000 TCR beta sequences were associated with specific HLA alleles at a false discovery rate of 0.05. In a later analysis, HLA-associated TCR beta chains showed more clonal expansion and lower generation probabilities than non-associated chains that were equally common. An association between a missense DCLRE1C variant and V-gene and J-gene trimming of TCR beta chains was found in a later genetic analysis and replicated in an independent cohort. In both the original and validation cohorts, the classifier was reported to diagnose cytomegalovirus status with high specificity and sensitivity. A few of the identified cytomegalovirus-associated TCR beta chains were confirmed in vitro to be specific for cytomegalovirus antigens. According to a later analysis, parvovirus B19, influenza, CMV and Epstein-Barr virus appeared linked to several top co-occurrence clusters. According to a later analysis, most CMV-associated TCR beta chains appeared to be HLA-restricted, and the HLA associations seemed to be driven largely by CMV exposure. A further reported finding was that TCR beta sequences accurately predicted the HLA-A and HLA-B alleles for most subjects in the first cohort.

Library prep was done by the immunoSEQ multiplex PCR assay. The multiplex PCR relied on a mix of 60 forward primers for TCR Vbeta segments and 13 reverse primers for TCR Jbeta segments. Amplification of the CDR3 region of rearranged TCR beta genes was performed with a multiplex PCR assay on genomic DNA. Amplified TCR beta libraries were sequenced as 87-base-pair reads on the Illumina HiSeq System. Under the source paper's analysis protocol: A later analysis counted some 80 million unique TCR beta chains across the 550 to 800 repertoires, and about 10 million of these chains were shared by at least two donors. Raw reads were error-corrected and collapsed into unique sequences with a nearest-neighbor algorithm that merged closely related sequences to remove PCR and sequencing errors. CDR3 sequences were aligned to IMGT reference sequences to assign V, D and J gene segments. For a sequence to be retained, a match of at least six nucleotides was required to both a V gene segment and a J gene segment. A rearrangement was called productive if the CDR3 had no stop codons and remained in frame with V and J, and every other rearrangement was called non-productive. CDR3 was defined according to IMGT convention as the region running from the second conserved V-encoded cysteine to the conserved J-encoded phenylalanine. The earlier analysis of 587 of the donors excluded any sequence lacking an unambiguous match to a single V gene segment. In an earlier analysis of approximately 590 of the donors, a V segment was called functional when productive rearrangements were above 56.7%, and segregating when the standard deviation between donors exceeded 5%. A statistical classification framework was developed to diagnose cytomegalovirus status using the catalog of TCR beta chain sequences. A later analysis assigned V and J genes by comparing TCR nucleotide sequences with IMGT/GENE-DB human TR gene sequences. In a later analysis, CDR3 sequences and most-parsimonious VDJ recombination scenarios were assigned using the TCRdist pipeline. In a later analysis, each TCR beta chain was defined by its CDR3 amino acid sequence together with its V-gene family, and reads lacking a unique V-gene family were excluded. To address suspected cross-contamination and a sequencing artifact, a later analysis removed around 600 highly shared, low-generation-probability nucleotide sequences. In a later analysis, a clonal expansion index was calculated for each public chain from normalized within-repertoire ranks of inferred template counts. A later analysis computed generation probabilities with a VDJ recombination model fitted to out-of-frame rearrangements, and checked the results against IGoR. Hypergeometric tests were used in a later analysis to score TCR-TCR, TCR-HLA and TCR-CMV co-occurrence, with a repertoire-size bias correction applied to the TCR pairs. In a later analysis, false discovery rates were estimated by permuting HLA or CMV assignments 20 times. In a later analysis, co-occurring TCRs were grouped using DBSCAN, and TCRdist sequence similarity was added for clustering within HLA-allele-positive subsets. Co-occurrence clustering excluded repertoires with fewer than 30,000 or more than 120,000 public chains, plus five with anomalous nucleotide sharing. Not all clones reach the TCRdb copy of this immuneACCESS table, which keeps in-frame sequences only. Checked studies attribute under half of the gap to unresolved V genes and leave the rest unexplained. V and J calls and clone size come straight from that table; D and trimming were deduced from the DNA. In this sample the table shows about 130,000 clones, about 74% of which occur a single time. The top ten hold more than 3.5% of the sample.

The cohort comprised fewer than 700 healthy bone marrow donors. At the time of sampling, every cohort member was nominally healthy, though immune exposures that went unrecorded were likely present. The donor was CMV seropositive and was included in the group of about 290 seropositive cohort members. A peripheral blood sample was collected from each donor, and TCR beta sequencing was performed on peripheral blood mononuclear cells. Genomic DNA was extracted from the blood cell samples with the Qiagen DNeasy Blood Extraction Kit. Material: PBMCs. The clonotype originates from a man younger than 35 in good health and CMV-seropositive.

The nucleotide sequence is TGTGCCAGTAGGATAGAGGACAGGGATACGCAGTATTTT. Translation gives CASRIEDRDTQYF. This receptor chain uses TRBV19 and TRBJ2-3, and 7 junction bases match TRBD1. The CDR3, from cysteine to phenylalanine, totals 13 residues. CDR3 DNA only is kept here, 39 bases in frame from base 1. For CDR1 and CDR2, the germline V gene (reference sequence) lists LNHDA and SQIVND.